The clone carrying this TCR beta chain was counted a few times. What it binds is unknown. The PCR employed 60 Vbeta primers together with 13 Jbeta primers. Some clones are missing from TCRdb's copy, which holds only in-frame ones; the method was immunoSEQ multiplex PCR. The sample lists 100,000 to 150,000 clones; 80% to 90% were seen once. This CDR3 has 13 residues. The V gene's germline CDR1 is MNHNS and CDR2 SASEGT. Deletions cut 6 bases from V and 6 bases from J, with 14 bases between. The data were obtained in a study of cytomegalovirus exposure and HLA in healthy donors. Notes on the study in general: Within an earlier analysis, most TCR beta V segments proved productive either about 87% or about 30% of the time.

The clonotype originates from a woman aged 25 to 45 in good health and CMV-seronegative. V is TRBV6-1 and J is TRBJ1-1; D may be TRBD1 (6 bases). The sequenced sample consisted of PBMCs. The CDR3 region has the DNA TGTGCCAGCAGCCCGGGACATCTCGCTGAAGCTTTCTTT. Amino acids: CASSPGHLAEAFF.